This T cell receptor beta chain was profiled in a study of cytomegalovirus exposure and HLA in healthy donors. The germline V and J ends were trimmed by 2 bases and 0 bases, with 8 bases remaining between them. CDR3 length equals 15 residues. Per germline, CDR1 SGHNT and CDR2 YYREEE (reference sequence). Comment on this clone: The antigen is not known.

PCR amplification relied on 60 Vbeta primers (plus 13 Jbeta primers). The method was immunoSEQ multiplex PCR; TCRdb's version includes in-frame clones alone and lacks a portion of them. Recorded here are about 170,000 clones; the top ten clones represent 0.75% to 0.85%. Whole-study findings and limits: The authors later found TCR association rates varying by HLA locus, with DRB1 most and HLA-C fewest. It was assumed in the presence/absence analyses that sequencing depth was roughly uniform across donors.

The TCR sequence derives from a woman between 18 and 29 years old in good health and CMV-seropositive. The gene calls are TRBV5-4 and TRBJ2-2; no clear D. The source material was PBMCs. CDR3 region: CASSFGRTNTGELFF. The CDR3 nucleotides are TGTGCCAGCAGCTTTGGGCGCACGAACACCGGGGAGCTGTTTTTT.